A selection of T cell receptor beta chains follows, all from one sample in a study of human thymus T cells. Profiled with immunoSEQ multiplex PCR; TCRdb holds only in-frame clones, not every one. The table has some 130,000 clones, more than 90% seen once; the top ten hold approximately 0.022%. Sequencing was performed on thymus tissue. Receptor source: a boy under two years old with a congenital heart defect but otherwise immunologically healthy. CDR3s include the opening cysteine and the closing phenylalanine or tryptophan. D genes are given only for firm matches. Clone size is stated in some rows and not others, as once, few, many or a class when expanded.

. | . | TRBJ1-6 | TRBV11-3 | TGTGCCAGCAGCTTAGGGACAGATTCACCCCTCCACTTT | CASSLGTDSPLHF
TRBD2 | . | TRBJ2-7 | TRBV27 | TGTGCCAGCAGCTTCAAAGCCCCCGGGAGGTACGAGCAGTACTTC | CASSFKAPGRYEQYF
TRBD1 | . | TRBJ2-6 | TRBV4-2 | TGTGCCAGCAGCCCGGAAAGGCCGGGACAGGGGATCTCTGGGGCCAACGTCCTGACTTTC | CASSPERPGQGISGANVLTF
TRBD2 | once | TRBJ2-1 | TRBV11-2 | TGTGCCAGCAGCTTAACTTTAGCGGGGGCCCTTCGGGAGCAGTTCTTC | CASSLTLAGALREQFF
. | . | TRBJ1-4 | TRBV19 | TGTGCCAGTAGTATTCAACAGGGAGACGGTGAAAAACTGTTTTTT | CASSIQQGDGEKLFF
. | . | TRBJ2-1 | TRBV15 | TGTGCCACCAGCAGAGATAAACGGGGCCGAACCTACAATGAGCAGTTCTTC | CATSRDKRGRTYNEQFF
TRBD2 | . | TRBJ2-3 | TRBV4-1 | TGCGCCAGCAGCCCATGGACTAGCGGGACAAGCACAGATACGCAGTATTTT | CASSPWTSGTSTDTQYF
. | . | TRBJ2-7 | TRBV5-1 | TGCGCCAGCATTGAGGGGGGTGTGCAGTACTTC | CASIEGGVQYF
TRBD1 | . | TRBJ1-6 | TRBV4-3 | TGCGCCAGCAGCCAGCGTGGACAGGGAGGAGCGTCCACCTATAATTCACCCCTCCACTTT | CASSQRGQGGASTYNSPLHF
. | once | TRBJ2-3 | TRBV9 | TGTGCCAGCAGCGTAACGGTAGCAGGCACAGATACGCAGTATTTT | CASSVTVAGTDTQYF
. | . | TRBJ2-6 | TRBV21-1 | TGTGCCAGCAGCAAAGCCGGGGGATTCCCCTCTGGGGCCAACGTCCTGACTTTC | CASSKAGGFPSGANVLTF
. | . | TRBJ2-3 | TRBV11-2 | TGTGCCAGCAGCTTTTTAGGAGCCCCCCCCAATACGCAGTATTTT | CASSFLGAPPNTQYF
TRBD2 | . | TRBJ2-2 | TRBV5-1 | TGCGCCAGCAGCTTGCGACTAGCGGGGAACACCGGGGAGCTGTTTTTT | CASSLRLAGNTGELFF
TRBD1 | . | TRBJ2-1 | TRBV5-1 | TGCGCCAGCAGCTTGCCCCGGGACAGGGGTGCTTCCAACTGGAATGAGCAGTTCTTC | CASSLPRDRGASNWNEQFF
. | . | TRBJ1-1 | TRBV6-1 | TGTGCCAGCAGCCACAGGGTTGCTGAAGCTTTCTTT | CASSHRVAEAFF
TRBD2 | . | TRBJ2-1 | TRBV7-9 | TGTGCCAGCAGTCGGGGAGGGCCCTACAATGAGCAGTTCTTC | CASSRGGPYNEQFF
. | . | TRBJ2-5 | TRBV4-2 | TGTGCCAGCAGCCAAGATGATAAGGACGTTCACGAGACCCAGTACTTC | CASSQDDKDVHETQYF
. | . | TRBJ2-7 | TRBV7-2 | TGTGCCAGCAGCTTAACCGGGGGACGCGGCGAGCAGTACTTC | CASSLTGGRGEQYF
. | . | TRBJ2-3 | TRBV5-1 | TGCGCCAGCAGCTTGACCCGCACAGATACGCAGTATTTT | CASSLTRTDTQYF
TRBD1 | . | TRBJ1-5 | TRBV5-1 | TGCGCCAGCAGCTTGGGACAGGGGGCAGGTCAGCCCCAGCATTTT | CASSLGQGAGQPQHF
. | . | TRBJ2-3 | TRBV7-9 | TGTGCCAGCAGCCCCCCGGGGGCCTCTAGAACAGATACGCAGTATTTT | CASSPPGASRTDTQYF
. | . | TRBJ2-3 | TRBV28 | TGTGCCAGCAAATTAAAGTGGGCCCGAGATACGCAGTATTTT | CASKLKWARDTQYF
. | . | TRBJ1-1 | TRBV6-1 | TGTGCCAGCAACCTCCCCCGGGCCGGCACTGAAGCTTTCTTT | CASNLPRAGTEAFF
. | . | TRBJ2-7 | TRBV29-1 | TGCAGCGTTGAGATGTGGTTTGAGCAGTACTTC | CSVEMWFEQYF
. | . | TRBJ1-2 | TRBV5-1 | TGCGCCAGCAGCTCGGACCAATCGGGCTATGGCTACACCTTC | CASSSDQSGYGYTF
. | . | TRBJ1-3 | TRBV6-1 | TGTGCCAGCAGTGAATTTAACAGGGCTGGAAACACCATATATTTT | CASSEFNRAGNTIYF
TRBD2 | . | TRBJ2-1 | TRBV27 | TGTGCCAGCACTGAAACCGGGACTAGCGTGGACAATGAGCAGTTCTTC | CASTETGTSVDNEQFF
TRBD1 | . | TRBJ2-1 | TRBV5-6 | TGTGCCAGCAGCTCGGGACAGGGGGTTTACAATGAGCAGTTCTTC | CASSSGQGVYNEQFF
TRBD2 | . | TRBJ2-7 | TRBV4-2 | TGTGCCAGCAGCCAAGATTGGCTAGCGGATACCTACGAGCAGTACTTC | CASSQDWLADTYEQYF
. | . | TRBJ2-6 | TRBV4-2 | TGTGCCAGCAGCCCTGGACGGCCTCTAGGGGCCAACGTCCTGACTTTC | CASSPGRPLGANVLTF
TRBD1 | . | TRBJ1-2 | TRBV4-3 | TGCGCCAGCAGCCAAGAAGTTACCCCCCAGGGGGCCAACTATGGCTACACCTTC | CASSQEVTPQGANYGYTF
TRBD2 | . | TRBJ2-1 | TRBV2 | TGTGCCAGCAGTGAAGCGTCCCCCCCTAGCGGGGGGGACGGTGAGCAGTTCTTC | CASSEASPPSGGDGEQFF
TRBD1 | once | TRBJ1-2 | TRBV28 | TGTGCCAGCAGCCGTAATGACAGGGGGCTAAACTATGGCTACACCTTC | CASSRNDRGLNYGYTF
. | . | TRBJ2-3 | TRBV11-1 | TGTGCCAGCAGCTGTGACAAGGCCTTTACAGATACGCAGTATTTT | CASSCDKAFTDTQYF
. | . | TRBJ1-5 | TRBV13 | TGTGCCAGCAGCTCCAAGGACAGAGGAAATAGCAATCAGCCCCAGCATTTT | CASSSKDRGNSNQPQHF
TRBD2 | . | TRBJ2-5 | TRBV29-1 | TGCAGCGTTGGTGGTAGCGGGCCCCTAGGGGCAGAGACCCAGTACTTC | CSVGGSGPLGAETQYF
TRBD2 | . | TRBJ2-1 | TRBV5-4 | TGTGCCAGCACCAGAACGGGGGGGCTCTCCTACAATGAGCAGTTCTTC | CASTRTGGLSYNEQFF
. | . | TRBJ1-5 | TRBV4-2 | TGTGCCAGCAGCCTCCGCCCAATTAGTTCGGGGGCGCATCAGCCCCAGCATTTT | CASSLRPISSGAHQPQHF
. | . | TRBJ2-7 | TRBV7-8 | TGTGCCAGCAGCCCCGCACACTACGAGCAGTACTTC | CASSPAHYEQYF
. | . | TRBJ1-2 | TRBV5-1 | TGCGCCAGCAGCTTGGGGCAGGGGCGGCTTAACTATGGCTACACCTTC | CASSLGQGRLNYGYTF